This TCR beta chain emerged from a study of blood T cell repertoires in COVID-19. Study-level information: Acute and convalescent COVID-19 samples came from the United States, Italy and Spain.

Original processing methods: Nucleated cell number was recorded as an estimate derived from reference gene primer amplification. Sequenced by immunoSEQ multiplex PCR; TCRdb stores in-frame clones only, minus some. V and J calls and clone size are given by that table; D and trimming were obtained from the DNA. The sample carries over 110,000 clones, around 88% recorded once. CDR3 length: 16 residues. Germline V gene lookup returns CDR1 WNHNN and CDR2 SYGVQD (reference sequence). The V and J ends lost 3 bases and 2 bases, in that order; junction bases with no gene match: 7. The chain links TRBV10-1 to TRBJ1-5, with 7 bases fitting TRBD1. The sample consisted of peripheral blood. The sequence was obtained from a human donor in a cohort sampled during active COVID-19. In DNA form, the CDR3 reads TGCGCCAGCAGTGAAGTGGCCACAGGGGGCAATCAGCCCCAGCATTTT. Translation: CASSEVATGGNQPQHF.